The rows below give T cell receptor beta chains drawn from one sample of a study of OX40 agonist ivuxolimab in advanced cancers. Repertoires were generated with immunoSEQ multiplex PCR, while TCRdb's copy carries only in-frame clones and drops some. The sample shows more than 45,000 clones, 80% to 95% of them seen only once. The input for sequencing was CD4+ or CD8+ T cells sorted from blood, taken in a trial of the OX40 agonist ivuxolimab. These receptors were collected from an adult with an advanced solid tumor such as melanoma, head and neck, liver or kidney cancer. Each CDR3 is given with its conserved first and last residue. D genes are given only for firm matches.

J gene: TRBJ2-7
D gene: TRBD2
V gene: TRBV4-1
CDR3 protein: CASSAGLAGAAEQYF

J gene: TRBJ1-2
D gene: TRBD1
V gene: TRBV7-8
CDR3 protein: CASSLATGGLYGYTF

J gene: TRBJ1-2
D gene: NA
V gene: TRBV6-5
CDR3 protein: CASSTGWGKVYGYTF

J gene: TRBJ2-1
D gene: NA
V gene: TRBV5-6
CDR3 protein: CASSEDWAPNEQFF

J gene: TRBJ2-3
D gene: TRBD2
V gene: TRBV4-2
CDR3 protein: CASSQERAGGPGDTQYF

J gene: TRBJ2-7
D gene: TRBD1
V gene: TRBV10-2
CDR3 protein: CASSRDSYSYEQYF

J gene: TRBJ2-1
D gene: TRBD1
V gene: TRBV4-2
CDR3 protein: CASSSVGGHNEQFF

J gene: TRBJ1-3
D gene: NA
V gene: TRBV10-1
CDR3 protein: CASSEDIGSGNTIYF

J gene: TRBJ2-2
D gene: TRBD1
V gene: TRBV11-3
CDR3 protein: CASRDDRDRVTTGELFF

J gene: TRBJ2-2
D gene: TRBD1
V gene: TRBV6-4
CDR3 protein: CASSDTDRGNTGELFF

J gene: TRBJ2-5
D gene: NA
V gene: TRBV2
CDR3 protein: CASSALVGGARGTQYF

J gene: TRBJ1-5
D gene: NA
V gene: TRBV27
CDR3 protein: CASSLSSGSQPQHF

J gene: TRBJ1-2
D gene: TRBD1
V gene: TRBV6-5
CDR3 protein: CASSPQDRDGYTF

J gene: TRBJ1-1
D gene: NA
V gene: TRBV4-1
CDR3 protein: CASSQDAGWETEAFF

J gene: TRBJ1-2
D gene: TRBD1
V gene: TRBV13
CDR3 protein: CASSLTGQVYGYTF

J gene: TRBJ2-1
D gene: NA
V gene: TRBV14
CDR3 protein: CASSQVGYRADEQFF

J gene: TRBJ1-2
D gene: NA
V gene: TRBV29-1
CDR3 protein: CSVPINYGYTF

J gene: TRBJ1-2
D gene: NA
V gene: TRBV9
CDR3 protein: CASSPTGGIDYGYTF

J gene: TRBJ1-5
D gene: NA
V gene: TRBV6-5
CDR3 protein: CASSLGVNQPQHF

J gene: TRBJ2-7
D gene: TRBD1
V gene: TRBV27
CDR3 protein: CASSPNRDRGLNEQYF

J gene: TRBJ2-1
D gene: NA
V gene: TRBV6-6
CDR3 protein: CASSSLADEQFF

J gene: TRBJ2-2
D gene: NA
V gene: TRBV9
CDR3 protein: CASSVDGGPGTGELFF

J gene: TRBJ1-2
D gene: NA
V gene: TRBV27
CDR3 protein: CASSLSANYGYTF

J gene: TRBJ2-2
D gene: NA
V gene: TRBV6-5
CDR3 protein: CASSYSLGAGELFF

J gene: TRBJ2-2
D gene: TRBD1
V gene: TRBV5-8
CDR3 protein: CASSSGQGFNTGELFF

J gene: TRBJ2-5
D gene: TRBD2
V gene: TRBV10-2
CDR3 protein: CASGLAETQYF

J gene: TRBJ2-4
D gene: NA
V gene: TRBV14
CDR3 protein: CASSQGGPATKNIQYF

J gene: TRBJ1-5
D gene: NA
V gene: TRBV9
CDR3 protein: CASSVGGEHQPQHF

J gene: TRBJ2-3
D gene: NA
V gene: TRBV19
CDR3 protein: CASSIFQKDTQYF

J gene: TRBJ2-3
D gene: NA
V gene: TRBV6-1
CDR3 protein: CASSERGDTDTQYF

J gene: TRBJ2-1
D gene: NA
V gene: TRBV9
CDR3 protein: CASSARGAHHEQFF

J gene: TRBJ2-7
D gene: TRBD1
V gene: TRBV15
CDR3 protein: CATRPDRGLWEQYF

J gene: TRBJ1-3
D gene: NA
V gene: TRBV4-1
CDR3 protein: CASSQDWGAGGNTIYF

J gene: TRBJ1-2
D gene: NA
V gene: TRBV27
CDR3 protein: CASSLRGAPYGYTF

J gene: TRBJ1-1
D gene: NA
V gene: TRBV27
CDR3 protein: CASSFRGNPEAFF

J gene: TRBJ1-2
D gene: TRBD1
V gene: TRBV11-2
CDR3 protein: CASSLRTGGAMEGYTF

J gene: TRBJ1-1
D gene: TRBD1
V gene: TRBV7-2
CDR3 protein: CASSPDRTNTEAFF

J gene: TRBJ2-6
D gene: NA
V gene: TRBV7-9
CDR3 protein: CASSSRSFNVLTF

J gene: TRBJ1-5
D gene: NA
V gene: TRBV28
CDR3 protein: CASSLSRGVNQPQHF

J gene: TRBJ1-1
D gene: TRBD1
V gene: TRBV30
CDR3 protein: CAWSSGGWNTEAFF

J gene: TRBJ1-5
D gene: NA
V gene: TRBV28
CDR3 protein: CASSTGSYSNQPQHF

J gene: TRBJ1-2
D gene: NA
V gene: TRBV15
CDR3 protein: CATSPRLNYGYTF

J gene: TRBJ1-1
D gene: NA
V gene: TRBV9
CDR3 protein: CASSDRDLENTEAFF

J gene: TRBJ1-2
D gene: TRBD1
V gene: TRBV13
CDR3 protein: CASSAPDRGRIFGYTF

J gene: TRBJ1-4
D gene: NA
V gene: TRBV6-4
CDR3 protein: CANLRRGSRYNEKLFF

J gene: TRBJ1-1
D gene: TRBD1
V gene: TRBV10-3
CDR3 protein: CAIRQTGGLNTEAFF

J gene: TRBJ2-4
D gene: NA
V gene: TRBV5-8
CDR3 protein: CASSFGTQYF

J gene: TRBJ2-1
D gene: NA
V gene: TRBV21-1
CDR3 protein: CASSRQDRVNYNEQFF

J gene: TRBJ2-2
D gene: TRBD1
V gene: TRBV5-1
CDR3 protein: CASSYKGQGRELFF

J gene: TRBJ1-1
D gene: NA
V gene: TRBV27
CDR3 protein: CASGSRTAPEAFF

J gene: TRBJ1-1
D gene: NA
V gene: TRBV7-9
CDR3 protein: CASSLRGGEAFF

J gene: TRBJ1-2
D gene: TRBD1
V gene: TRBV28
CDR3 protein: CASSLQGVYGYTF

J gene: TRBJ2-7
D gene: TRBD2
V gene: TRBV11-2
CDR3 protein: CASVLGSGGLSYEQYF

J gene: TRBJ1-6
D gene: NA
V gene: TRBV7-9
CDR3 protein: CASSPSVALNSPLHF

J gene: TRBJ1-4
D gene: NA
V gene: TRBV7-8
CDR3 protein: CASKKDLSILATNEKLFF

J gene: TRBJ1-4
D gene: NA
V gene: TRBV28
CDR3 protein: CATRPFRENNEKLFF

J gene: TRBJ2-5
D gene: NA
V gene: TRBV5-1
CDR3 protein: CASSFQETQYF

J gene: TRBJ2-1
D gene: TRBD1
V gene: TRBV9
CDR3 protein: CASSPRQGLEQFF

J gene: TRBJ1-2
D gene: NA
V gene: TRBV4-1
CDR3 protein: CASSQVEARRLGYTF

J gene: TRBJ2-1
D gene: NA
V gene: TRBV7-9
CDR3 protein: CASSPRTYNEQFF